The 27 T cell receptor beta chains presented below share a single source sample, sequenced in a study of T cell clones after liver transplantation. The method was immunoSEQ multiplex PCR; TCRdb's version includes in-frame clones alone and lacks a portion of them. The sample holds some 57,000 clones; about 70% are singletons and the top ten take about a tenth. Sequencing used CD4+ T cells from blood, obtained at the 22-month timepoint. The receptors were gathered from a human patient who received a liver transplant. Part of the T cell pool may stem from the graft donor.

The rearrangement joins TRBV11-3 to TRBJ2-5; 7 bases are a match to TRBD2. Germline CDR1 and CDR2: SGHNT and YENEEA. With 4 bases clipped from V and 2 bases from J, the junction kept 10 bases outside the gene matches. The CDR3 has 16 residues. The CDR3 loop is CASSSRGGEGQETQYF. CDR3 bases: TGTGCCAGCAGCTCCAGAGGAGGGGAGGGGCAAGAGACCCAGTACTTC. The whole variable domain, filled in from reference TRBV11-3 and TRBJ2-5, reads EAGVVQSPRYKIIEKKQPVAFWCNPISGHNTLYWYLQNLGQGPELLIRYENEEAVDDSQLPKDRFSAERLKGVDSTLKIQPAELGDSAVYLCASSSRGGEGQETQYFGPGTRLLVL.

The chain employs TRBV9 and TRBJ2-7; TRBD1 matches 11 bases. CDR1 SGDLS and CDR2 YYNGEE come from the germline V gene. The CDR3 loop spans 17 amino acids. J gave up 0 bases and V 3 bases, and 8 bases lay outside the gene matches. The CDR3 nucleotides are TGTGCCAGCAGCGCTGGGGACAGGGGGATCCTCTCCTACGAGCAGTACTTC. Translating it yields CASSAGDRGILSYEQYF.

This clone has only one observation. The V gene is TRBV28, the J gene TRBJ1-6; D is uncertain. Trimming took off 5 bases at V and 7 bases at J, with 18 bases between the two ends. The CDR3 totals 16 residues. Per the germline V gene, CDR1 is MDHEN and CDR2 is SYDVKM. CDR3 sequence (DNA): TGTGCCAGCAGTCGAGAGACTCCCGCCTGGAATTCACCCCTCCACTTT. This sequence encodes CASSRETPAWNSPLHF. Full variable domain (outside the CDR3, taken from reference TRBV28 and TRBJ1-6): DVKVTQSSRYLVKRTGEKVFLECVQDMDHENMFWYRQDPGLGLRLIYFSYDVKMKEKGDIPEGYSVSREKKERFSLILESASTNQTSMYLCASSRETPAWNSPLHFGNGTRLTVT.

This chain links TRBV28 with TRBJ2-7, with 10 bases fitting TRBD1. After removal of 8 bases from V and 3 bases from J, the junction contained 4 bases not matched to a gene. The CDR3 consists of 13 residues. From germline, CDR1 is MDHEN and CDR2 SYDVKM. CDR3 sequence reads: CASGTGVIYEQYF. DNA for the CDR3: TGTGCCAGCGGGACAGGGGTCATCTACGAGCAGTACTTC.

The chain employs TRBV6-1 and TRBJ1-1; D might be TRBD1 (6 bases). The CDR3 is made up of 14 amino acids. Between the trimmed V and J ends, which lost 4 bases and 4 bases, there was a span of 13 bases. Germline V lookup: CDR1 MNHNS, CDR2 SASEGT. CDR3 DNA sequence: TGTGCCAGCAGTGTAGAGGGGGGGGCCACTGAAGCTTTCTTT. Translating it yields CASSVEGGATEAFF.

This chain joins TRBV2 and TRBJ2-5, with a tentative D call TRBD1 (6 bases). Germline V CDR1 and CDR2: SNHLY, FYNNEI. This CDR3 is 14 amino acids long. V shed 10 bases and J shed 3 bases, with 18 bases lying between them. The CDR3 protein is CATSGQGLKETQYF. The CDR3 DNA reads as TGTGCCACCTCGGGGCAGGGGCTCAAAGAGACCCAGTACTTC.

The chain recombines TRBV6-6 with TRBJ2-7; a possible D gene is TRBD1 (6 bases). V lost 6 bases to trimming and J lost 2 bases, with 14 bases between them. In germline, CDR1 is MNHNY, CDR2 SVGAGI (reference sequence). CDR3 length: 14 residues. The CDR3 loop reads CASSRQVTAYEQYF. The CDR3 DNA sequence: TGTGCCAGCAGCCGACAGGTTACGGCCTACGAGCAGTACTTC.

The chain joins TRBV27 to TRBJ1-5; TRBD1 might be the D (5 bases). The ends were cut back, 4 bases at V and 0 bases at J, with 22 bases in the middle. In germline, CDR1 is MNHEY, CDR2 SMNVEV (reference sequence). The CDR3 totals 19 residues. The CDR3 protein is CASSYRDPEQGYSNQPQHF. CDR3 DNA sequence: TGTGCCAGCAGTTACCGGGACCCCGAGCAAGGGTATAGCAATCAGCCCCAGCATTTT.

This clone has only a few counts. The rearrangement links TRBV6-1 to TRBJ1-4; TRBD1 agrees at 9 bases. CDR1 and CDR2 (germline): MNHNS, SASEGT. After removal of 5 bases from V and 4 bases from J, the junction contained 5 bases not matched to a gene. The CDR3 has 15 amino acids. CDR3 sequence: CASSKDRGFNEKLFF. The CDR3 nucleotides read TGTGCCAGCAGTAAAGACAGGGGGTTTAATGAAAAACTGTTTTTT.

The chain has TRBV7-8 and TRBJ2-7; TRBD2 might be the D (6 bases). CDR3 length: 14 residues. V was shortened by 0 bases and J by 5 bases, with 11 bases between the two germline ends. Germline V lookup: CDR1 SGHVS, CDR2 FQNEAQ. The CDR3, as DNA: TGTGCCAGCAGCTTAGCCTCTTGGGGGGACGAGCAGTACTTC. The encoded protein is CASSLASWGDEQYF.

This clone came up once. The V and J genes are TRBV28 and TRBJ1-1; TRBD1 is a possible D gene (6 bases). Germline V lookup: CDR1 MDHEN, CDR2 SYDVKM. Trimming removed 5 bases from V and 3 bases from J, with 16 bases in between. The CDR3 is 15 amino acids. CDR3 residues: CASSTWGAVDTEAFF. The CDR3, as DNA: TGTGCCAGCAGTACGTGGGGGGCGGTGGACACTGAAGCTTTCTTT.

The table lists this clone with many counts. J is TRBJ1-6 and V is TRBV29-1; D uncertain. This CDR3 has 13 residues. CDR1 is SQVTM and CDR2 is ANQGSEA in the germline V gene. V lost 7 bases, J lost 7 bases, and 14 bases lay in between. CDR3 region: CSASAAGNSPLHF. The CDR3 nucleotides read TGCAGCGCCTCGGCGGCGGGGAATTCACCCCTCCACTTT.

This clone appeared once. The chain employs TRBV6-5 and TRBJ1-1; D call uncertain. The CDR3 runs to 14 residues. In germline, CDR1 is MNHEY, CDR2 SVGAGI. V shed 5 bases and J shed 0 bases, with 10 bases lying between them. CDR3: CASSTDTMNTEAFF. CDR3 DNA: TGTGCCAGCAGTACAGACACTATGAACACTGAAGCTTTCTTT.

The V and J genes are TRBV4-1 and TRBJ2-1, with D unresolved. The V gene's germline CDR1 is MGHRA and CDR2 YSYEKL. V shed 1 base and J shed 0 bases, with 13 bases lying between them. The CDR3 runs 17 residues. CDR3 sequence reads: CASSQGVGGRSYNEQFF. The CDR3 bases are TGCGCCAGCAGCCAAGGCGTAGGCGGACGCTCCTACAATGAGCAGTTCTTC.

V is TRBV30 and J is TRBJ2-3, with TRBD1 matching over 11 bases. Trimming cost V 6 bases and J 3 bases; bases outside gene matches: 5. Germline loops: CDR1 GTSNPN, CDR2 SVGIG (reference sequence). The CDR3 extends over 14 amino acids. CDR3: CACHRDRGTDTQYF. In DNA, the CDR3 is TGTGCCTGCCACCGGGACAGGGGGACAGATACGCAGTATTTT.

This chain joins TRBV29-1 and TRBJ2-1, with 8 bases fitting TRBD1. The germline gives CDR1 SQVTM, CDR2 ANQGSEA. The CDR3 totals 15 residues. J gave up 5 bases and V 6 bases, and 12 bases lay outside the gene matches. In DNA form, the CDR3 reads TGCAGCGTGGCCCCCCCGACAGGGGCGAACAATGAGCAGTTCTTC. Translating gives CSVAPPTGANNEQFF.

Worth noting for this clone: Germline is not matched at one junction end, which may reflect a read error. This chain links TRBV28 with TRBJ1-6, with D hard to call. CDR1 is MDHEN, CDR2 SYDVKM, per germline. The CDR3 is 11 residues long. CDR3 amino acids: CASSLDLKLSF. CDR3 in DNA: TGTGCCAGCAGTTTGGATCTAAAACTTTCCTTT.

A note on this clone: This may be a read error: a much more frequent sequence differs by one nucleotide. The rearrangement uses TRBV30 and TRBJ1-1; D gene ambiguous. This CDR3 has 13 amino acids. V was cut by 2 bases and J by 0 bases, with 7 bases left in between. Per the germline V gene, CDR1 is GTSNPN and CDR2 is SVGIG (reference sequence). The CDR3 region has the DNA TGTGCCTGGAGTAATATACTGAACACTGAAGCTTTCTTT. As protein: CAWSNILNTEAFF.

As DNA, the CDR3 is TGTGCCAGCAGGAACCTAGCGGGGGGCCTTTTCTTC. Its protein product is CASRNLAGGLFF. The chain uses TRBV27 and TRBJ2-1; 11 bases align to TRBD2. After removal of 6 bases from V and 16 bases from J, the junction contained 8 bases not matched to a gene. This CDR3 region has 12 residues. Germline CDR1 MNHEY, CDR2 SMNVEV (reference sequence).

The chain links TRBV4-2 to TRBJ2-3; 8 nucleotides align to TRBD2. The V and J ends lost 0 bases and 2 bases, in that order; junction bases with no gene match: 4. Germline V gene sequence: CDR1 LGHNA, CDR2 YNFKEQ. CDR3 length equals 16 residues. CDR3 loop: CASSQEQRGYTDTQYF. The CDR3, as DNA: TGTGCCAGCAGCCAAGAACAGCGGGGGTACACAGATACGCAGTATTTT.

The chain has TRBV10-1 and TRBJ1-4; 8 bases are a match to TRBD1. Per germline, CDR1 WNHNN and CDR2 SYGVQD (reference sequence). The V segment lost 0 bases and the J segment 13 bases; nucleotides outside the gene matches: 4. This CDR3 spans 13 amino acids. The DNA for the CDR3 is TGCGCCAGCAGTGAGTCGACAGGGGCTCGACTGTTTTTT. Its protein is CASSESTGARLFF.

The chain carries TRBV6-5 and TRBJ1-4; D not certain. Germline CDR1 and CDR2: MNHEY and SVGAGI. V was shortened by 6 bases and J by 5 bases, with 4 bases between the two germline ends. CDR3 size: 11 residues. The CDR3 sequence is CASRENEKLFF. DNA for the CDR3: TGTGCCAGCAGGGAAAATGAAAAACTGTTTTTT.

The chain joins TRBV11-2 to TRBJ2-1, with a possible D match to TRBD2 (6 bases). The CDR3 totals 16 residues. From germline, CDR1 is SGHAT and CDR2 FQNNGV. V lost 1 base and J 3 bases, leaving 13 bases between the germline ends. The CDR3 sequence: CASSLVGGTLYNEQFF. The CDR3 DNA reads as TGTGCCAGCAGCTTAGTTGGAGGGACCCTCTACAATGAGCAGTTCTTC. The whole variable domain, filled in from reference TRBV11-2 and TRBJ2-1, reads EAGVAQSPRYKIIEKRQSVAFWCNPISGHATLYWYQQILGQGPKLLIQFQNNGVVDDSQLPKDRFSAERLKGVDSTLKIQPAKLEDSAVYLCASSLVGGTLYNEQFFGPGTRLTVL.

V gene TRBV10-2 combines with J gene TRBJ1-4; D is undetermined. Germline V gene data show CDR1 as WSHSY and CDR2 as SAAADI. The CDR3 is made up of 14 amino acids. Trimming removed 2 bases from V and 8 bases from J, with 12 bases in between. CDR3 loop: CASSEEGIGEKLFF. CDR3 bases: TGCGCCAGCAGTGAGGAAGGAATAGGGGAAAAACTGTTTTTT.

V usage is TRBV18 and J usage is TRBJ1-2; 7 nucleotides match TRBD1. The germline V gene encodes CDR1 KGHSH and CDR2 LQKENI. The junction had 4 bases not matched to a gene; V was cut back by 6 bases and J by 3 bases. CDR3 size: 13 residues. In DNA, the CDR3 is TGTGCCAGCTCTCCAGACAGGGACTATGGCTACACCTTC. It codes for CASSPDRDYGYTF.

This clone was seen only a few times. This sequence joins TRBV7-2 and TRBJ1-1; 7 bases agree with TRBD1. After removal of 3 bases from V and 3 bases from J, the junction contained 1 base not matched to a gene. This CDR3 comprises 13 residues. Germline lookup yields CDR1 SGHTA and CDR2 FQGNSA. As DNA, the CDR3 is TGTGCCAGCAGCTTGACAGGGTACACTGAAGCTTTCTTT. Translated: CASSLTGYTEAFF.

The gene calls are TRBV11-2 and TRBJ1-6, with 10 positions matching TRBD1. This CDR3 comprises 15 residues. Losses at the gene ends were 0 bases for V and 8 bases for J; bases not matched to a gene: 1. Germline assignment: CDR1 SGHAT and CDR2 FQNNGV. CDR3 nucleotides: TGTGCCAGCAGCTTAGAGGGACAGGGGTATTCACCCCTCCACTTT. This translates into CASSLEGQGYSPLHF.